This TCR beta chain was captured by sequencing in a study of radiation and T cells in renal cell carcinoma. The study's findings and limits: Without pretreatment biopsies, baseline tumor clonotype presence was undetermined. Top tumor clonotypes rose in blood 2 weeks post-radiation, then contracted.

As for time point: baseline pretreatment blood. The treatment is: 15 Gy SBRT to primary tumor, nephrectomy 4 weeks later. Radiation-treated patients gave blood at baseline, week 2 and week 4. The patient's renal cell carcinoma had clear cell pathology. The V gene's germline CDR1 is WSHSY and CDR2 SAAADI. The ends were cut back, 0 bases at V and 3 bases at J, with 23 bases in the middle. CDR3 length: 19 amino acids. TCRdb's copy holds only in-frame clones and misses some; the assay was immunoSEQ multiplex PCR. The sample lists 40,000 to 50,000 clones; approximately 80% were seen once. About this clone itself: What it recognizes is unknown.

The sequences come from blood, collected from a patient whose treatment included radiotherapy and nephrectomy. V usage is TRBV10-2 and J usage is TRBJ2-5, with a possible D match to TRBD2 (8 bases). The origin of this receptor is a woman aged 70 to 79 with renal cell carcinoma. The CDR3 nucleotides read TGCGCCAGCAGTGAGTCGGCGAGTGTAGGGGGCGGGGGGAAAGAGACCCAGTACTTC. This sequence encodes CASSESASVGGGGKETQYF.